Each of the 7 T cell receptor beta chains below was sequenced from the same sample in a study of regulatory T cells in long-lasting Graves disease. Researchers made TCR beta libraries by using iRepertoire HTBI primers and running Arm-PCR on CDR3 regions. TCRdb fed the multiplex PCR reads into MiXCR, producing one record per CDR3 protein. This sample yields roughly 500,000 distinct CDR3 sequences, of which roughly 15% are seen a single time; more than 15% belongs to the top ten. Indicated time point: newly diagnosed GD, antithyroid drugs for less than 3 months. PBMCs were the source of the RNA used for TCR sequencing. The same sample was also used in a study of T cells in Graves' hyperthyroidism and ophthalmopathy.

The material sequenced was peripheral blood mononuclear cells (PBMCs), taken at new diagnosis, from a patient treated with antithyroid drugs. The receptor set was obtained from a woman in her fifties or sixties with Graves disease.

The table lists this clonotype with many counts. The rearrangement links TRBV7-2 to TRBJ1-1; D not resolved. The CDR3 extends over 13 amino acids. V dropped 8 bases and J dropped 1 base, with 11 bases sitting between them. CDR1 and CDR2 (germline): SGHTA, FQGNSA. As DNA, the CDR3 is TGTGCCAGCTTACGGTGGGGGAACACTGAAGCTTTCTTT. Protein: CASLRWGNTEAFF.

The chain carries TRBV6-2 or TRBV6-3 and TRBJ2-7; a weak D match, TRBD2 (7 bases). The germline V gene has CDR1 MNHEY and CDR2 SVGEGT. This CDR3 comprises 13 residues. CDR3 residues: CVVGGRLLYEQYF. The CDR3 DNA follows: TGTGTCGTCGGGGGGCGTCTCCTCTACGAGCAGTACTTC.

This clonotype was detected only a few times. This sequence joins TRBV4-1 and TRBJ2-7; D is undetermined. With 1 base removed from V and 2 bases from J, the gap between germline ends came to 18 bases. CDR1 is MGHRA, CDR2 YSYEKL, per germline. This CDR3 spans 17 amino acids. The CDR3 DNA sequence: TGCGCCAGCAGCCAAGCCCAGGATACCTACAGTACCTACGAGCAGTACTTC. Translated: CASSQAQDTYSTYEQYF.

This clonotype was detected a few times. The chain employs TRBV13 and TRBJ2-3; the match to TRBD2 covers 8 bases. This CDR3 has 15 residues. The germline V gene encodes CDR1 PRHDT and CDR2 FYEKMQ (reference sequence). Trimming cost V 2 bases and J 6 bases; bases outside gene matches: 7. The CDR3 sequence is CASSLPTSAVDTQYF. In DNA, the CDR3 is TGTGCCAGCAGCTTACCGACTAGCGCGGTCGATACGCAGTATTTT.

This clonotype has ten or more counts. The chain employs TRBV30 and TRBJ2-6; D gene uncertain. The V gene's germline CDR1 is GTSNPN and CDR2 SVGIG (reference sequence). The CDR3 has 12 amino acids. Trimming took off 8 bases at V and 4 bases at J, with 9 bases between the two ends. The CDR3 is CATPSGANVLTF. The CDR3 coding sequence is TGTGCCACACCTTCAGGGGCCAACGTCCTGACTTTC.

Notes on this clonotype: A much larger clone differs from this one at a single base, so this may be a read error. The V and J genes are TRBV11-2 and TRBJ2-7, with TRBD2 identical over 13 bases. The length of the CDR3 is 16 residues. Germline assignment: CDR1 SGHAT and CDR2 FQNNGV. The trim removed 1 base at V and 6 bases at J, leaving 6 bases unmatched. CDR3 loop: CASSLVELAGGCEQYF. CDR3 coding DNA: TGTGCCAGCAGCTTAGTTGAACTAGCGGGGGGGTGCGAGCAGTACTTC. Variable domain in full (rest from reference TRBV11-2 and TRBJ2-7): EAGVAQSPRYKIIEKRQSVAFWCNPISGHATLYWYQQILGQGPKLLIQFQNNGVVDDSQLPKDRFSAERLKGVDSTLKIQPAKLEDSAVYLCASSLVELAGGCEQYFGPGTRLTVT.

The chain employs TRBV6-1 and TRBJ2-5; D is undetermined. This CDR3 contains 15 residues. Germline V CDR1 and CDR2: MNHNS, SASEGT. V lost 5 bases, J lost 0 bases, and 13 bases lay in between. The CDR3 spells CASSRSRINQETQYF. DNA for the CDR3: TGTGCCAGCAGTCGATCCAGGATAAACCAAGAGACCCAGTACTTC.